The 25 T cell receptor beta chains listed next were all sequenced from one sample in a study of T cell responses to AZD1222 COVID-19 vaccine. This table comes from immunoSEQ multiplex PCR, and its TCRdb copy is limited to in-frame clones, with some not included. The sample has 140,000 to 150,000 clones, roughly 91% seen once. The source was peripheral blood, collected on day 0 of AZD1222 vaccination. The source of these receptors is an adult in good health.

This chain connects TRBV18 to TRBJ1-2, with a tentative D call TRBD1 (5 bases). The CDR3 runs 12 residues. The germline gives CDR1 KGHSH, CDR2 LQKENI. V was shortened by 2 bases and J by 4 bases, with 5 bases between the two germline ends. As DNA, the CDR3 is TGTGCCAGCTCACCAGGGGGCTATGGCTACACCTTC. This sequence encodes CASSPGGYGYTF.

The chain joins TRBV29-1 to TRBJ2-7; D is unresolved. Germline assignment: CDR1 SQVTM and CDR2 ANQGSEA. The CDR3 runs 11 residues. V was clipped by 8 bases and J by 4 bases, with 12 bases between them. The CDR3 protein is CSLIIGYEQYF. CDR3 nucleotides: TGCAGCCTCATTATCGGGTACGAGCAGTACTTC.

The chain employs TRBV7-3 and TRBJ2-1, with TRBD1 matching 8 bases. Germline values: CDR1 SGHTA, CDR2 FQGTGA. V was pared by 1 base and J by 5 bases, with 7 bases of the junction left unmatched. CDR3 length: 16 residues. CDR3 sequence: CASSLSGTGTNNEQFF. The CDR3 nucleotides read TGTGCCAGCAGCTTAAGTGGGACAGGTACCAACAATGAGCAGTTCTTC.

The chain joins TRBV7-2 to TRBJ2-1, with D perhaps TRBD2 (6 bases). Between the trimmed V and J ends, which lost 1 base and 4 bases, there was a span of 8 bases. Germline assignment: CDR1 SGHTA and CDR2 FQGNSA. CDR3 length: 14 residues. In DNA, the CDR3 is TGTGCCAGCAGCTTAGACGGGGGTTACAATGAGCAGTTCTTC. Its protein is CASSLDGGYNEQFF.

Here the CDR3 DNA reads TGTGCCAGCAGTGAAATGTGGGGGGGACAGGGAAGCAATCAGCCCCAGCATTTT. It yields the protein CASSEMWGGQGSNQPQHF. V gene TRBV6-1 combines with J gene TRBJ1-5; 9 bases agree with TRBD1. V lost 2 bases to trimming and J lost 1 base; unmatched junction nucleotides: 9. CDR3 length equals 18 residues. The germline gives CDR1 MNHNS, CDR2 SASEGT.

The rearrangement joins TRBV9 to TRBJ1-1; tentatively, D is TRBD1 (5 bases). V lost 0 bases to trimming and J lost 4 bases, with 16 bases between them. The CDR3 has 16 residues. Germline V gene data show CDR1 as SGDLS and CDR2 as YYNGEE. In DNA, the CDR3 is TGTGCCAGCAGCGTAGGAGAACGGGGAGGGGTCACTGAAGCTTTCTTT. Its protein product is CASSVGERGGVTEAFF. Drawing the rest from reference TRBV9 and TRBJ1-1, the complete variable domain is DSGVTQTPKHLITATGQRVTLRCSPRSGDLSVYWYQQSLDQGLQFLIQYYNGEERAKGNILERFSAQQFPDLHSELNLSSLELGDSALYFCASSVGERGGVTEAFFGQGTRLTVV.

V usage is TRBV6-5 and J usage is TRBJ1-1; 9 positions agree with TRBD1. The CDR3 covers 16 residues. Germline-derived CDR1 and CDR2 are MNHEY and SVGAGI. V dropped 4 bases and J dropped 4; count of bases not matched to a gene: 10. The CDR3 region has the DNA TGTGCCAGCAGTTCCTGGACCGGACAGGGGATCACTGAAGCTTTCTTT. Translating gives CASSSWTGQGITEAFF.

The chain carries TRBV10-1 and TRBJ1-1; D gene ambiguous. Trimming left V 3 bases short and J 2 bases short, with 1 base between. The germline CDR1 and CDR2 sequences are WNHNN and SYGVQD (reference sequence). The length of the CDR3 is 11 residues. The CDR3 loop is CASSDNTEAFF. The CDR3 nucleotides read TGCGCCAGCAGTGACAACACTGAAGCTTTCTTT.

The CDR3 DNA sequence: TGTGCCTGGAGTGTACTTCCGGGATTGAATCAGCCCCAGCATTTT. This codes for CAWSVLPGLNQPQHF. V is TRBV30 and J is TRBJ1-5; D is unclear. There are 15 residues in the CDR3. Germline V gene lookup returns CDR1 GTSNPN and CDR2 SVGIG (reference sequence). V dropped 0 bases and J dropped 4 bases, with 13 bases sitting between them.

The CDR3 DNA reads TGTGCCAGCAGCCAAGAGGGGACAGACACTGAAGCTTTCTTT. This codes for CASSQEGTDTEAFF. The rearrangement links TRBV3-1 (or the pseudogene TRBV3-2) to TRBJ1-1; 7 bases are shared with TRBD1. The CDR3 spans 14 residues. The germline V gene encodes CDR1 LGHDT and CDR2 YNNKEL (reference sequence). Trimming took 0 bases from V and 3 from J; bases not matched to a gene: 1.

The chain has TRBV5-1 and TRBJ1-1; 10 bases are a match to TRBD1. The germline V gene encodes CDR1 SGHRS and CDR2 YFSETQ. The CDR3 loop spans 18 amino acids. V trimming: 0 bases; J trimming: 2 bases; junction bases outside the gene matches: 10. Here the CDR3 reads CASSLVPVRDRGNTEAFF. Here the CDR3 DNA reads TGCGCCAGCAGCTTGGTGCCAGTCAGGGACAGGGGAAACACTGAAGCTTTCTTT.

This chain links TRBV12-3 or TRBV12-4 with TRBJ1-3; no firm D call. This CDR3 spans 13 amino acids. V lost 5 bases to trimming and J lost 0 bases, with 5 bases between them. The CDR3 DNA is TGTGCCAGCAGTGGGCCCTCTGGAAACACCATATATTTT. It translates to CASSGPSGNTIYF.

This chain connects TRBV5-1 to TRBJ2-1; 12 bases fit TRBD2. This CDR3 has 17 amino acids. The germline CDR1 and CDR2 sequences are SGHRS and YFSETQ. The V gene end was trimmed by 4 bases and the J gene end by 2 bases; junction bases not matched to a gene: 7. In nucleotides, the CDR3 is TGCGCCAGCAGCCCCTGGACTAGCGGGGTTGCCTACAATGAGCAGTTCTTC. Translating gives CASSPWTSGVAYNEQFF.

The chain uses TRBV7-9 and TRBJ1-1, with D unclear. Germline CDR1 is SEHNR and CDR2 is FQNEAQ (reference sequence). This CDR3 spans 14 amino acids. V shed 2 bases and J shed 2 bases, with 9 bases lying between them. Written as DNA, the CDR3 is TGTGCCAGCAGCTTAACGTCAGCAAACACTGAAGCTTTCTTT. As protein: CASSLTSANTEAFF. The full variable domain, in which reference TRBV7-9 and TRBJ1-1 provide the parts outside the CDR3, is DTGVSQNPRHKITKRGQNVTFRCDPISEHNRLYWYRQTLGQGPEFLTYFQNEAQLEKSRLLSDRFSAERPKGSFSTLEIQRTEQGDSAMYLCASSLTSANTEAFFGQGTRLTVV.

This clone has a single count. V is TRBV6-5 and J is TRBJ1-1, with 8 positions matching TRBD1. V was clipped by 2 bases and J by 5 bases; unmatched bases: 7. This CDR3 region has 15 residues. Germline CDR1 reads MNHEY; CDR2 reads SVGAGI. The CDR3 loop reads CASSYGQGARTEAFF. Written as DNA, the CDR3 is TGTGCCAGCAGTTACGGGCAGGGGGCAAGGACTGAAGCTTTCTTT.

The chain employs TRBV7-6 and TRBJ2-5; D call uncertain. The ends were cut back, 4 bases at V and 2 bases at J, with 14 bases in the middle. CDR1 and CDR2 (germline): SGHVS, FNYEAQ. This CDR3 has 15 amino acids. The CDR3 spells CASSSRTASQETQYF. The CDR3, as DNA: TGTGCCAGCAGCTCCAGGACGGCTTCTCAAGAGACCCAGTACTTC. Together with reference TRBV7-6 and TRBJ2-5, the CDR3 gives the full variable domain: GAGVSQSPRYKVTKRGQDVALRCDPISGHVSLYWYRQALGQGPEFLTYFNYEAQQDKSGLPNDRFSAERPEGSISTLTIQRTEQRDSAMYRCASSSRTASQETQYFGPGTRLLVL.

The J gene is TRBJ2-3, the V gene TRBV28, with 8 bases matching TRBD2. This CDR3 has 14 amino acids. V shed 6 bases and J 2 bases; nucleotides not matched to a gene: 4. The V gene's germline CDR1 is MDHEN and CDR2 SYDVKM. CDR3 region: CASSQRGSTDTQYF. The CDR3 region has the DNA TGTGCCAGCAGCCAGCGGGGGTCCACAGATACGCAGTATTTT.

The rearrangement uses TRBV30 and TRBJ1-2; D is undetermined. Trimming shortened V by 3 bases and J by 5 bases, and 7 bases separated the two germline ends. CDR3 length: 11 residues. CDR1 and CDR2 from the germline V gene are GTSNPN and SVGIG (reference sequence). As DNA, the CDR3 is TGTGCCTGGAGGGGAGGATATGGCTACACCTTC. Its translation: CAWRGGYGYTF.

CDR3 DNA: TGTGCCAGCAGTTTGGCTAATTACAATGAGCAGTTCTTC. It encodes CASSLANYNEQFF. The chain employs TRBV28 and TRBJ2-1; no clear D gene. V was clipped by 3 bases and J by 4 bases, with 7 bases between them. The CDR3 loop spans 13 amino acids. CDR1 and CDR2 (germline): MDHEN, SYDVKM.

The J gene is TRBJ1-5, the V gene TRBV6-1; D may be TRBD1 (6 bases). CDR1 is MNHNS, CDR2 SASEGT, per germline. The CDR3 spans 16 residues. Trimming removed 4 bases from V and 7 bases from J, with 20 bases in between. The CDR3 loop reads CASSVPRGAEGQPQHF. In DNA, the CDR3 is TGTGCCAGCAGTGTTCCTCGGGGGGCTGAGGGACAGCCCCAGCATTTT.

V and J are TRBV7-2 and TRBJ1-2, with 7 bases lining up with TRBD1. The germline CDR1 and CDR2 sequences are SGHTA and FQGNSA. V lost 6 bases, J lost 8 bases, and 9 bases stayed unmatched. The length of the CDR3 is 13 residues. CDR3 in DNA: TGTGCCAGCAGACCGGGACAGAACCTCGGCTACACCTTC. The encoded protein is CASRPGQNLGYTF.

The CDR3 DNA sequence: TGTGCCAGCAGTGAAAGTGAGGGGGCCGGCGATGAGCAGTTCTTC. Encoded protein: CASSESEGAGDEQFF. The rearrangement uses TRBV6-4 and TRBJ2-1; 7 bases agree with TRBD1. The CDR3 runs 15 residues. Germline lookup yields CDR1 MRHNA and CDR2 SNTAGT. Losses at the gene ends were 3 bases for V and 8 bases for J; bases not matched to a gene: 10.

The chain combines TRBV6-2 or TRBV6-3 with TRBJ2-2, with D tentatively TRBD1 (5 bases). The CDR3 extends over 15 amino acids. Germline V gene lookup returns CDR1 MNHEY and CDR2 SVGEGT. Trimming shortened V by 6 bases and J by 3 bases, and 14 bases separated the two germline ends. CDR3 region: CASSKQETHTGELFF. The CDR3 DNA is TGTGCCAGCAGCAAACAGGAGACCCACACCGGGGAGCTGTTTTTT.

The chain joins TRBV27 to TRBJ1-2; D possibly corresponds to TRBD1 (5 bases). The germline gives CDR1 MNHEY, CDR2 SMNVEV (reference sequence). The V and J ends lost 0 bases and 2 bases respectively, with 7 bases between them. The CDR3 is made up of 14 amino acids. The CDR3 is CASSLSGVNYGYTF. In DNA, the CDR3 is TGTGCCAGCAGTTTATCGGGGGTCAACTATGGCTACACCTTC.

This chain links TRBV18 with TRBJ2-7; tentative D call: TRBD1 (6 bases). Germline CDR1 is KGHSH and CDR2 is LQKENI. The CDR3 is 14 amino acids. V lost 2 bases and J lost 3, with 11 bases in between. The DNA of the CDR3 is TGTGCCAGCTCACCAAGGGACACACGCTACGAGCAGTACTTC. Translated, it gives CASSPRDTRYEQYF.